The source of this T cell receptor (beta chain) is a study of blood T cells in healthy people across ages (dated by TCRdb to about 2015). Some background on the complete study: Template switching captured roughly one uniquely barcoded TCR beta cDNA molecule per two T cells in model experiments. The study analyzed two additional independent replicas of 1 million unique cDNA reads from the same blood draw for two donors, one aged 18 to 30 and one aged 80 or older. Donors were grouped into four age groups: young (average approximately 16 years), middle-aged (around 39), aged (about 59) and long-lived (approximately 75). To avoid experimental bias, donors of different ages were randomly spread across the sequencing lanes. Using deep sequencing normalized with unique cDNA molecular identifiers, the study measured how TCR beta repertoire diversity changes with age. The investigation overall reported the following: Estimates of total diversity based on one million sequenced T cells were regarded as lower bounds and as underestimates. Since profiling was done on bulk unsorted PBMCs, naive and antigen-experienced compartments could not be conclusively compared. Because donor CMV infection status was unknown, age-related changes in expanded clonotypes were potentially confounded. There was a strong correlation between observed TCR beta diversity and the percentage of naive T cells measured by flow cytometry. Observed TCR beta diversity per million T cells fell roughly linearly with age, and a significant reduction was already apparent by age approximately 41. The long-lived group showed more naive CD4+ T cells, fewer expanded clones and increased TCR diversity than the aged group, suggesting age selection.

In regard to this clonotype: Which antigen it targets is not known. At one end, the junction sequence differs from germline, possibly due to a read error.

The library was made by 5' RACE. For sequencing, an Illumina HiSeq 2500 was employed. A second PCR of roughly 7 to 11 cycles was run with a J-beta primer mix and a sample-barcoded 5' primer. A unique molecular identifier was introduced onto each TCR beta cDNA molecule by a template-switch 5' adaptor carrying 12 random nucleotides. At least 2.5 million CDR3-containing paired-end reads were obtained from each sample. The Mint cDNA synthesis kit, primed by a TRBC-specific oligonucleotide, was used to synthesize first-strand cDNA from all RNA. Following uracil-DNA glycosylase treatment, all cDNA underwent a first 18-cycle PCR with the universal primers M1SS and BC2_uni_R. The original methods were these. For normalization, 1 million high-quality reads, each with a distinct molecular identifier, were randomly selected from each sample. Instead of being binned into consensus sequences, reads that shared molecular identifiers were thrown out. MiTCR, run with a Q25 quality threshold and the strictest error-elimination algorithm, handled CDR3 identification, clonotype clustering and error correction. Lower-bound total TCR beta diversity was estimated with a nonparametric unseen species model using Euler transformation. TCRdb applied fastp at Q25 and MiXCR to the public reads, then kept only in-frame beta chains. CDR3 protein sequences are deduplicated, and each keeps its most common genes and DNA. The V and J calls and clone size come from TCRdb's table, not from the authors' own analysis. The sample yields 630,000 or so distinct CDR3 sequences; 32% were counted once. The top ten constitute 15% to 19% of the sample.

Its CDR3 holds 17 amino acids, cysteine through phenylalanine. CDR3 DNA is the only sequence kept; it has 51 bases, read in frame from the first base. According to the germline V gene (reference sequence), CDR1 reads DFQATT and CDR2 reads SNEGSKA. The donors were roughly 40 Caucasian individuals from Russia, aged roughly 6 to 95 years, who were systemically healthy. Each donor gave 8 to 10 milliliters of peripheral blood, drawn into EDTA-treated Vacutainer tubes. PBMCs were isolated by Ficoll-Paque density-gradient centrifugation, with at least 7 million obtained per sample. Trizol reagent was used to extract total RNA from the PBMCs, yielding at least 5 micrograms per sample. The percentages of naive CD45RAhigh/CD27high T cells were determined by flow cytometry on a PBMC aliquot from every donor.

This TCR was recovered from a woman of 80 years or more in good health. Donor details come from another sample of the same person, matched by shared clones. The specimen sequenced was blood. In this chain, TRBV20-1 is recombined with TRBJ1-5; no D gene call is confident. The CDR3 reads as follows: CGARDESGIPSNQPQHF. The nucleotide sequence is TGCGGTGCTAGAGATGAATCCGGTATTCCTAGCAATCAGCCCCAGCATTTT.